Described below is a single T cell receptor beta chain sequence and its context. The specificity of this receptor is unknown. Per-base quality was not reported, and no clone a single base away is much larger than it. This entry is derived from a study of blood T cell repertoires in COVID-19 (dated by TCRdb to about 2020). With regard to the full study: Samples covering the acute and convalescent phases of COVID-19 were provided by collaborators in the United States, Italy and Spain. Deeply sampled blood TCRbeta repertoires from subjects exposed to, actively infected with, or recovered from COVID-19 were included in the dataset. The sample metadata nearly always contained a de-identified subject ID, COVID-19 status, age in years and sex. Where HLA class I and class II types were available, the types were taken from metadata supplied by the sample provider, not from assay-based typing. The samples were drawn from the first 160 participants of the ongoing ImmuneRACE study and from some 1,300 subjects provided by 6 global collaborators. The repertoires were released in a freely available public database meant as a resource for research on the immune response to SARS-CoV-2. The prospective study material was composed of cDNA or gDNA derived from T cells, B-cell-depleted T cells, or PBMCs. The paper as a whole reports these results and caveats: How much clinical and demographic metadata was included differed by source and by participant, and the metadata was provided uncurated.

TCRbeta CDR3 regions were amplified from genomic DNA by means of the immunoSEQ Assay, a bias-controlled multiplex PCR. For the original study's pipeline: Within the assay, amplification of reference gene primers was used to estimate how many nucleated cells each sample contained. To quantify the absolute abundance of each unique TCRbeta CDR3 rearrangement, sequence reads were collapsed and filtered. For each sample, productive Simpson clonality was calculated as the square root of Simpson's diversity index over productive rearrangements. TCRdb holds this immuneACCESS table with in-frame rearrangements only. Some clones are missing; in checked studies, unresolved V genes explain under half, and the rest has no known cause. The V and J calls and clone size come from that table; D and trimming were worked out from the DNA. This sample is represented by around 90,000 clones; around 94% of them were singletons. Jointly, the top ten make up roughly 6.4% of the sample.

The collaborating institutions used their own protocols to collect whole blood in K2EDTA tubes. Collaborator samples were shipped for TCRbeta analysis as frozen whole blood, isolated PBMCs, or DNA extracted from either sample type. Measured from the cysteine to the phenylalanine, the CDR3 is 14 residues long. The read is trimmed to its CDR3 DNA, 42 bases read in frame from base 1. V trim: 1 base; J trim: 2 bases; unmatched bases: 1. The germline V gene (reference sequence) yields GTSNPN for CDR1 and SVGIG for CDR2. The clonotype comes from a woman aged 55-69 years with active COVID-19. Recombination linked TRBV30 to TRBJ2-1, and 8 junction bases match TRBD1. The sample comprised peripheral blood. The CDR3 is CAWSETGAYNEQFF. In nucleotides, the sequence is TGTGCCTGGAGTGAGACAGGGGCCTACAATGAGCAGTTCTTC.